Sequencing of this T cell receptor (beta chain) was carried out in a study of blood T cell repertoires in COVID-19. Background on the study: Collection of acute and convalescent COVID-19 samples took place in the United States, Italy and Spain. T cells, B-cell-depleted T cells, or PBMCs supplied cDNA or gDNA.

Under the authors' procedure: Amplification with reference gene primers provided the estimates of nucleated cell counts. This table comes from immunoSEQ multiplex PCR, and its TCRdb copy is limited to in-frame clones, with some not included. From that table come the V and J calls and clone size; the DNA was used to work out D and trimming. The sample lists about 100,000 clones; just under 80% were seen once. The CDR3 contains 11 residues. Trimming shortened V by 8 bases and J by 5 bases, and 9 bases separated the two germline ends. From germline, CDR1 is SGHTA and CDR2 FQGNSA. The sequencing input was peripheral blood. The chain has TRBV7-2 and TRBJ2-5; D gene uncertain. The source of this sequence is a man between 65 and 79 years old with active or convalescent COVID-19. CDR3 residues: CASGEVETQYF. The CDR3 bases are TGTGCCAGCGGAGAGGTGGAGACCCAGTACTTC.